Listed here are 27 T cell receptor beta chains from one sample, sequenced in a study of T cells after yellow fever vaccination. TCRdb fed the 5' RACE reads into MiXCR, producing one record per CDR3 protein. The table shows more than 300,000 distinct CDR3 sequences, with roughly 4.3% occurring only once. The source material was PBMCs, sampled 15 days after the yellow fever booster vaccination. These TCRs come from a man between 18 and 35 years old who received the YFV17D yellow fever vaccine.

The sample holds a few counts of this clonotype. The V call is TRBV11-2, the J call TRBJ2-5, with D possibly being TRBD2 (5 bases). V shed 2 bases and J shed 5 bases, with 24 bases lying between them. Looked up from germline, CDR1 is SGHAT and CDR2 is FQNNGV. The CDR3 has 18 amino acids. The CDR3, as DNA: TGTGCCAGCAGCTTATATCCCAACCCCGGGGATGGTGGGGAGACCCAGTACTTC. Encoded protein: CASSLYPNPGDGGETQYF.

This clonotype was counted a few times. This sequence joins TRBV5-1 and TRBJ1-1, with 8 nucleotides matching TRBD1. The germline V gene encodes CDR1 SGHRS and CDR2 YFSETQ. The V segment lost 1 base and the J segment 5 bases; nucleotides outside the gene matches: 4. The CDR3 contains 14 residues. CDR3 sequence: CASSLPQGGTEAFF. The CDR3 region has the DNA TGCGCCAGCAGCTTGCCACAGGGGGGGACTGAAGCTTTCTTT.

This clonotype was observed at least ten times. The V and J genes are TRBV5-1 and TRBJ2-7, with D possibly TRBD2 on 6 matching bases. Trimming shortened V by 0 bases and J by 7 bases, and 11 bases separated the two germline ends. Germline V lookup: CDR1 SGHRS, CDR2 YFSETQ. This CDR3 contains 13 residues. Here the CDR3 DNA reads TGCGCCAGCAGCTTGGCCGGGGGAGAGGAGCAGTACGTC. This translates into CASSLAGGEEQYV.

The sample holds many counts of this clonotype. V gene TRBV12-3 or TRBV12-4 combines with J gene TRBJ1-4; D is unclear. The CDR3 is made up of 17 amino acids. V was shortened by 2 bases and J by 4 bases, with 17 bases between the two germline ends. The DNA of the CDR3 is TGTGCCAGCAGTTTAAAAGGATCGGGCCCCATTAATGAAAAACTGTTTTTT. Its translation is CASSLKGSGPINEKLFF.

The chain is built from TRBV30 and TRBJ2-1; D uncertain. The V end was cut by 4 bases, the J end by 0 bases, with 4 bases between. Germline V gene data show CDR1 as GTSNPN and CDR2 as SVGIG (reference sequence). The length of the CDR3 is 12 residues. The CDR3 nucleotides read TGTGCCTGGACAGCCTCCTACAATGAGCAGTTCTTC. It encodes CAWTASYNEQFF.

The chain employs TRBV7-2 and TRBJ1-5; no clear D gene. The germline V gene has CDR1 SGHTA and CDR2 FQGNSA. V dropped 5 bases and J dropped 7 bases, with 12 bases sitting between them. The CDR3 loop spans 13 amino acids. The CDR3 DNA reads TGTGCCAGCAGCCCGGGGTGGATACAGCCCCAGCATTTT. This sequence encodes CASSPGWIQPQHF. Variable domain in full (rest from reference TRBV7-2 and TRBJ1-5): GAGVSQSPSNKVTEKGKDVELRCDPISGHTALYWYRQSLGQGLEFLIYFQGNSAPDKSGLPSDRFSAERTGGSVSTLTIQRTQQEDSAVYLCASSPGWIQPQHFGDGTRLSIL.

In its sample, this clonotype was seen a few times. V is TRBV29-1 and J is TRBJ2-5; possible D gene TRBD2, 7 bases. V lost 1 base and J lost 0, with 24 bases in between. Germline V lookup: CDR1 SQVTM, CDR2 ANQGSEA. This CDR3 has 19 amino acids. CDR3 amino acids: CSVEGVFHGGGLYQETQYF. The CDR3, as DNA: TGCAGCGTTGAAGGGGTTTTTCACGGCGGGGGCTTGTACCAAGAGACCCAGTACTTC. Based on the CDR3 plus reference TRBV29-1 and TRBJ2-5, the full variable domain is SAVISQKPSRDICQRGTSLTIQCQVDSQVTMMFWYRQQPGQSLTLIATANQGSEATYESGFVIDKFPISRPNLTFSTLTVSNMSPEDSSIYLCSVEGVFHGGGLYQETQYFGPGTRLLVL.

This clonotype was seen ten or more times. V usage is TRBV5-1 and J usage is TRBJ1-2; tentative D call: TRBD1 (6 bases). The CDR3 totals 14 residues. Germline V lookup: CDR1 SGHRS, CDR2 YFSETQ. V lost 6 bases to trimming and J lost 2 bases, with 14 bases between them. CDR3 sequence reads: CASTRGQGNYGYTF. The CDR3 DNA sequence: TGCGCCAGCACCCGCGGCCAGGGGAACTATGGCTACACCTTC.

The genes are TRBV6-1 and TRBJ1-2; D is ambiguous. CDR3 size: 12 residues. Trimming stripped 9 bases from V and 1 base from J, with 9 bases between. Germline CDR1 MNHNS, CDR2 SASEGT. CDR3 DNA sequence: TGTGCCAGTCGCGTCCTTAACTATGGCTACACCTTC. Amino acid sequence: CASRVLNYGYTF.

This clonotype was seen more than once but under ten times. The chain joins TRBV3-1 to TRBJ2-5, with a tentative D call TRBD2 (6 bases). Trimming removed 10 bases at V and 5 bases at J, with 20 bases between. There are 14 residues in the CDR3. Germline assignment: CDR1 LGHDT and CDR2 YNNKEL (reference sequence). CDR3 protein: CATCQSEGSETQYF. The CDR3 nucleotides read TGTGCCACCTGTCAATCGGAGGGCAGCGAGACCCAGTACTTC.

This clonotype was detected many times. The gene calls are TRBV5-1 and TRBJ1-5; D unclear. With 2 bases removed from V and 3 bases from J, the gap between germline ends came to 9 bases. CDR1 is SGHRS and CDR2 is YFSETQ in the germline V gene. CDR3 length equals 14 residues. For the CDR3, the DNA is TGCGCCAGCAGCTTTCCGGACCCCAATCAGCCCCAGCATTTT. Amino acids: CASSFPDPNQPQHF.

The table lists this clonotype with many counts. The chain couples TRBV7-2 to TRBJ1-1, with 8 bases matching TRBD1. The J segment lost 10 bases and the V segment lost 3 bases, leaving 10 bases of the junction unmatched. Germline V gives CDR1 SGHTA, CDR2 FQGNSA. The CDR3 contains 14 residues. The CDR3 region has the DNA TGTGCCAGCAGCTTCTTGGACAGGGTGGTTGGAGCTTTCTTT. Amino acid sequence: CASSFLDRVVGAFF.

The chain combines TRBV27 with TRBJ2-7; D could derive from TRBD1 or TRBD2 (5 bases each). The CDR3 runs to 15 residues. The germline V gene encodes CDR1 MNHEY and CDR2 SMNVEV (reference sequence). V dropped 6 bases and J dropped 2 bases, with 17 bases sitting between them. CDR3 region: CASRGGGEKPYEQYF. In nucleotides, the CDR3 is TGTGCCAGCAGGGGTGGGGGAGAAAAGCCCTACGAGCAGTACTTC.

J is TRBJ1-1 and V is TRBV25-1, with TRBD1 matching 7 bases. Germline CDR1 MGHDK, CDR2 SYGVNS. The CDR3 consists of 16 residues. The trim removed 8 bases at V and 4 bases at J, leaving 16 bases unmatched. The CDR3 DNA reads as TGTGCCAGCTCTACCCTCCCCACAGGGGCTTTCACTGAAGCTTTCTTT. It translates to CASSTLPTGAFTEAFF.

This clonotype was observed many times. The chain employs TRBV6-5 and TRBJ1-1; D remains unclear. Germline loops: CDR1 MNHEY, CDR2 SVGAGI. Deletions cut 6 bases from V and 4 bases from J, with 12 bases between. CDR3 size: 13 residues. CDR3 loop: CASSSSYFTEAFF. CDR3 coding DNA: TGTGCCAGCAGCAGCAGTTATTTCACTGAAGCTTTCTTT.

This clonotype was seen a handful of times. This chain's CDR3 is CASGGESVMNTEAFF. Here the CDR3 DNA reads TGTGCCAGCGGAGGGGAGTCGGTCATGAACACTGAAGCTTTCTTT. The chain couples TRBV7-8 to TRBJ1-1, with D possibly TRBD1 on 5 matching bases. Trimming shortened V by 8 bases and J by 0 bases, and 16 bases separated the two germline ends. Germline V gene lookup returns CDR1 SGHVS and CDR2 FQNEAQ. The CDR3 is made up of 15 amino acids.

This clonotype was recorded many times. The J gene is TRBJ2-7, the V gene TRBV5-1; TRBD1 matches 10 bases. CDR3 length equals 17 residues. Losses at the gene ends were 4 bases for V and 7 bases for J; bases not matched to a gene: 17. The V gene's germline CDR1 is SGHRS and CDR2 YFSETQ. CDR3 sequence (DNA): TGCGCCAGCAGCCTACCCCGGGACAGGGGCAACCGTGGGGAGCAGTACTTC. This encodes CASSLPRDRGNRGEQYF.

This chain uses TRBV21-1 with TRBJ1-5. TRBV21-1 is designated a pseudogene. This CDR3 spans 17 amino acids. CDR3 nucleotide sequence: TGTGCCAGCAGCAAAGCGCGGCGGGGCCCACCCCACCAGCCCCAGCATTTT. The encoded protein is CASSKARRGPPHQPQHF.

This clonotype was picked up many times. The chain joins TRBV7-3 to TRBJ2-3; D is perhaps TRBD2 (7 bases). CDR1 and CDR2 (germline): SGHTA, FQGTGA. The CDR3 runs 18 residues. Deletions cut 0 bases from V and 2 bases from J, with 18 bases between. The CDR3 sequence is CASSLTQGWGGHTDTQYF. The DNA of the CDR3 is TGTGCCAGCAGCTTAACACAGGGTTGGGGGGGCCACACAGATACGCAGTATTTT.

This chain links TRBV5-1 with TRBJ2-3, with D possibly TRBD2 on 5 matching bases. Germline CDR1 and CDR2: SGHRS and YFSETQ. The ends were cut back, 0 bases at V and 2 bases at J, with 13 bases in the middle. The length of the CDR3 is 16 residues. This CDR3 reads CASSLAGGYSTDTQYF. The DNA of the CDR3 is TGCGCCAGCAGCTTGGCCGGAGGATACTCCACAGATACGCAGTATTTT.

Ten or more counts support this clonotype. The V and J genes are TRBV7-3 and TRBJ1-1; possibly TRBD1 for D (5 bases). Germline V gives CDR1 SGHTA, CDR2 FQGTGA. Trimming took 0 bases from V and 8 from J, leaving 16 bases between them. This CDR3 region has 15 residues. This chain's CDR3 is CASSLTGGEGSEAFF. CDR3 nucleotide sequence: TGTGCCAGCAGCTTAACGGGCGGCGAGGGGAGCGAAGCTTTCTTT.

This clonotype was observed at least ten times. V usage is TRBV6-6 and J usage is TRBJ2-3; 10 bases align to TRBD1. The V and J ends lost 4 bases and 5 bases, in that order; junction bases with no gene match: 12. The CDR3 length is 17 residues. From germline, CDR1 is MNHNY and CDR2 SVGAGI (reference sequence). For the CDR3, the DNA is TGTGCCAGCAGTTTCTTCCCGGGACAGGGGCCGATAGATACGCAGTATTTT. Its translation: CASSFFPGQGPIDTQYF.

This clonotype was counted many times. The J gene is TRBJ2-3, the V gene TRBV5-1; TRBD2 is a possible D gene (5 bases). V lost 5 bases to trimming and J lost 2 bases, with 15 bases between them. The CDR3 covers 15 residues. Looked up from germline, CDR1 is SGHRS and CDR2 is YFSETQ. CDR3: CASRGIPGNTDTQYF. CDR3 coding DNA: TGCGCCAGCAGGGGTATTCCGGGGAACACAGATACGCAGTATTTT.

This clonotype was counted a few times. The chain combines TRBV9 with TRBJ1-6; perhaps TRBD1 as D (5 bases). V lost 3 bases, J lost 13 bases, and 17 bases lay in between. The germline V gene encodes CDR1 SGDLS and CDR2 YYNGEE. CDR3 length: 14 residues. This chain's CDR3 is CASSGHGFGAPLHF. In nucleotides, the CDR3 is TGTGCCAGCAGCGGTCATGGATTCGGGGCCCCCCTCCACTTT.

In its sample, this clonotype was seen many times. The J gene is TRBJ2-1, the V gene TRBV9; tentatively, D is TRBD2 (6 bases). This CDR3 is 15 amino acids long. CDR1 SGDLS and CDR2 YYNGEE come from the germline V gene. Trimming left V 4 bases short and J 6 bases short, with 17 bases between. CDR3 DNA: TGTGCCAGCAGCCCAGGAGGGCCACGACCCAATGAGCAGTTCTTC. Encoded protein: CASSPGGPRPNEQFF.

This clonotype was counted ten times or more. This rearrangement joins TRBV13 to TRBJ2-7; D is unresolved. The ends were cut back, 5 bases at V and 3 bases at J, with 8 bases in the middle. The CDR3 covers 12 residues. The germline CDR1 and CDR2 sequences are PRHDT and FYEKMQ (reference sequence). DNA for the CDR3: TGTGCCAGCAGCGCGGCCATCTACGAGCAGTACTTC. As protein: CASSAAIYEQYF. The full variable domain, with the rest looked up from reference TRBV13 and TRBJ2-7, is AAGVIQSPRHLIKEKRETATLKCYPIPRHDTVYWYQQGPGQDPQFLISFYEKMQSDKGSIPDRFSAQQFSDYHSELNMSSLELGDSALYFCASSAAIYEQYFGPGTRLTVT.

This clonotype was detected a few times. This sequence joins TRBV20-1 and TRBJ2-7; D perhaps matches TRBD1 (6 bases). This CDR3 is 13 amino acids long. From germline, CDR1 is DFQATT and CDR2 SNEGSKA (reference sequence). Trimming pared 1 base from V and 4 bases from J, leaving 11 bases between. The CDR3, as DNA: TGCAGTGCTAGAGGGCCGGACAGTTACGAGCAGTACTTC. Its translation is CSARGPDSYEQYF.